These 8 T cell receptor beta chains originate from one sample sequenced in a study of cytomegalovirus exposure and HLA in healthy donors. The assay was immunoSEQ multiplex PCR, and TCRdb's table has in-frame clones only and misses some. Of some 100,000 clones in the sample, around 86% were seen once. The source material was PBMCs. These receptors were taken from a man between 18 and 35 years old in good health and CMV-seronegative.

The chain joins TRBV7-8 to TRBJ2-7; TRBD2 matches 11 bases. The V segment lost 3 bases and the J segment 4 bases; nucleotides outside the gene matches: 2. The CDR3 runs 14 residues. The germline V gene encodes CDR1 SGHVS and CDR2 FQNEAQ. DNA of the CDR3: TGTGCCAGCAGCTTGACTAGCGGGATATACGAGCAGTACTTC. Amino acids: CASSLTSGIYEQYF.

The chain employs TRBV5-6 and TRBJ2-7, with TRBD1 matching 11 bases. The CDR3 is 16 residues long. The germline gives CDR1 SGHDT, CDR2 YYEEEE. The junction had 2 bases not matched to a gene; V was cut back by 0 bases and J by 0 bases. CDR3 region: CASSLDGTGGSYEQYF. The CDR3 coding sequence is TGTGCCAGCAGCTTGGACGGGACAGGGGGCTCCTACGAGCAGTACTTC.

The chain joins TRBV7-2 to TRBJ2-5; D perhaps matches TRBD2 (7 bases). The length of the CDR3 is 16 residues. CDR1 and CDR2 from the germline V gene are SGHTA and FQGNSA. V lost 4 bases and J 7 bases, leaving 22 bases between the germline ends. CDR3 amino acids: CASSSGFGGGRGTQYF. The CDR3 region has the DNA TGTGCCAGCAGCTCAGGATTTGGGGGGGGCCGGGGGACCCAGTACTTC.

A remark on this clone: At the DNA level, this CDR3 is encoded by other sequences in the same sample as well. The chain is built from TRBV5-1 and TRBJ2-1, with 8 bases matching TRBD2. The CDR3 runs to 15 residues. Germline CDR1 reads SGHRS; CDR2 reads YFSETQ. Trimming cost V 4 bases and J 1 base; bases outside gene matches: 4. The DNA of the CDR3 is TGCGCCAGCAGCCCCAGCGGGAGTTCCTACAATGAGCAGTTCTTC. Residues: CASSPSGSSYNEQFF.

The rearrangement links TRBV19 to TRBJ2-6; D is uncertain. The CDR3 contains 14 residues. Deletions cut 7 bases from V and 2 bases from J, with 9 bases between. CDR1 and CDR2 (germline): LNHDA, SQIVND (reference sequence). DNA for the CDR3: TGTGCCAGTACTGTGAGTACTGGGGCCAACGTCCTGACTTTC. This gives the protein CASTVSTGANVLTF. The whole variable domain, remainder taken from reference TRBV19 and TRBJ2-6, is DGGITQSPKYLFRKEGQNVTLSCEQNLNHDAMYWYRQDPGQGLRLIYYSQIVNDFQKGDIAEGYSVSREKKESFPLTVTSAQKNPTAFYLCASTVSTGANVLTFGAGSRLTVL.

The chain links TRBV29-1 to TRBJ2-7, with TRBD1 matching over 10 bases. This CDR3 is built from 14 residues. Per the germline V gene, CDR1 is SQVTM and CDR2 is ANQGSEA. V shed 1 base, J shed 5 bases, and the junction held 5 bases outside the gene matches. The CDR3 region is CSVEVWTGGDEQYF. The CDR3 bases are TGCAGCGTTGAAGTCTGGACAGGGGGTGACGAGCAGTACTTC.

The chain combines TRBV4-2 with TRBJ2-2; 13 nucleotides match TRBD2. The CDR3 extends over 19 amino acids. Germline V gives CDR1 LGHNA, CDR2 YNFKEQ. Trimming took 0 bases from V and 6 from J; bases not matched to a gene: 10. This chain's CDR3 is CASSQEGWTSGRIAGELFF. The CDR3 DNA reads TGTGCCAGCAGCCAAGAGGGGTGGACTAGCGGGAGAATCGCCGGGGAGCTGTTTTTT.

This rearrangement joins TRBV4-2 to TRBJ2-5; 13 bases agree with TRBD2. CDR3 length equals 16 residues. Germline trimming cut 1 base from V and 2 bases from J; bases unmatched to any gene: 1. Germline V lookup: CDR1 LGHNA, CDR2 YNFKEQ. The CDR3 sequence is CASSQGTSGGQETQYF. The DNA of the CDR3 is TGTGCCAGCAGCCAAGGGACTAGCGGGGGTCAAGAGACCCAGTACTTC.